The rows below give T cell receptor beta chains drawn from one sample of a study of technical replicates of blood from several donors. The data were produced by immunoSEQ multiplex PCR, yet TCRdb's version contains in-frame clones alone and is incomplete. The sample has some 15,000 clones; around 87% are singletons. Sequenced material: PBMCs. The receptors shown here come from a human donor in good health. Each CDR3 is given with its conserved first and last residue. The order of the fields is D gene, CDR3 length, clone size, J gene, V gene, CDR3 DNA, CDR3 protein. D genes are given only for firm matches. Only part of the rows carry a size: once, few, many, or a class if the clone is expanded.

d_call: NA; cdr3_length: 15; clone_size: NA; j_call: TRBJ1-1; v_call: TRBV18; cdr3_nt: TGTGCCAGCTCACCACCCCCCACTTCGGGCACTGAAGCTTTCTTT; cdr3_aa: CASSPPPTSGTEAFF
d_call: TRBD2; cdr3_length: 17; clone_size: NA; j_call: TRBJ2-4; v_call: TRBV2; cdr3_nt: TGTGCCAGCAGTATCCTAGCGGGAAGGGAGGCCAAAAACATTCAGTACTTC; cdr3_aa: CASSILAGREAKNIQYF
d_call: TRBD2; cdr3_length: 17; clone_size: NA; j_call: TRBJ2-7; v_call: TRBV29-1; cdr3_nt: TGCAGCGTTGAGACCCCCCCCCACGCGGGAGAGTCGTACGAGCAGTACTTC; cdr3_aa: CSVETPPHAGESYEQYF
d_call: NA; cdr3_length: 17; clone_size: NA; j_call: TRBJ2-1; v_call: TRBV5-1; cdr3_nt: TGCGCCAGCAGCTTGGTGGGGTGGCAGGGCTCCTACAATGAGCAGTTCTTC; cdr3_aa: CASSLVGWQGSYNEQFF
d_call: NA; cdr3_length: 15; clone_size: NA; j_call: TRBJ2-3; v_call: TRBV5-1; cdr3_nt: TGCGCCAGCAGCCAAACTAGCAGCAGCACAGATACGCAGTATTTT; cdr3_aa: CASSQTSSSTDTQYF
d_call: NA; cdr3_length: 13; clone_size: NA; j_call: TRBJ1-6; v_call: TRBV19; cdr3_nt: TGTGCCAGTAGTATGGGAGTTGAGACACCCCTCCACTTT; cdr3_aa: CASSMGVETPLHF
d_call: TRBD2; cdr3_length: 16; clone_size: NA; j_call: TRBJ2-3; v_call: TRBV19; cdr3_nt: TGTGCCAGTAGTATTGCCCTAGCGGGAGGAGCAGATACGCAGTATTTT; cdr3_aa: CASSIALAGGADTQYF
d_call: NA; cdr3_length: 14; clone_size: few; j_call: TRBJ1-5; v_call: TRBV10-1; cdr3_nt: TGCGCCAGCAGTGAGGGGGCGGACAATCAGCCCCAGCATTTT; cdr3_aa: CASSEGADNQPQHF
d_call: TRBD2; cdr3_length: 16; clone_size: once; j_call: TRBJ2-7; v_call: TRBV27; cdr3_nt: TGTGCCAGCAGTTGGAGGGGACTAGCGGGGGCTCGGGAGCAGTACTTC; cdr3_aa: CASSWRGLAGAREQYF
d_call: NA; cdr3_length: 15; clone_size: NA; j_call: TRBJ1-2; v_call: TRBV4-1; cdr3_nt: TGCGCCAGCAGCCAAGAGGCAGGGGTTAACTATGGCTACACCTTC; cdr3_aa: CASSQEAGVNYGYTF
d_call: TRBD1; cdr3_length: 13; clone_size: NA; j_call: TRBJ2-7; v_call: TRBV30; cdr3_nt: TGTGCCTGGAGTTCGGACAGGGATAACGAGCAGTACTTC; cdr3_aa: CAWSSDRDNEQYF
d_call: NA; cdr3_length: 15; clone_size: NA; j_call: TRBJ2-1; v_call: TRBV11-2; cdr3_nt: TGTGCCAGCAGCTTACTCGGGGTTACCTACAATGAGCAGTTCTTC; cdr3_aa: CASSLLGVTYNEQFF
d_call: TRBD1; cdr3_length: 15; clone_size: NA; j_call: TRBJ1-5; v_call: TRBV27; cdr3_nt: TGTGCCAGCAGGTCCACGACAGGGGGCAATCAGCCCCAGCATTTT; cdr3_aa: CASRSTTGGNQPQHF
d_call: TRBD2; cdr3_length: 17; clone_size: NA; j_call: TRBJ2-3; v_call: TRBV27; cdr3_nt: TGTGCCAGCAGTTCCCCCGGGACTAGCGGGAGCTTCCATACGCAGTATTTT; cdr3_aa: CASSSPGTSGSFHTQYF
d_call: NA; cdr3_length: 14; clone_size: once; j_call: TRBJ2-3; v_call: TRBV6-4; cdr3_nt: TGTGCCAGCAGCCAAGGACTTCGCACAGATACGCAGTATTTT; cdr3_aa: CASSQGLRTDTQYF
d_call: NA; cdr3_length: 14; clone_size: once; j_call: TRBJ1-2; v_call: TRBV5-6; cdr3_nt: TGTGCCAGCAGCTTGGTCCAGGGAAACTATGGCTACACCTTC; cdr3_aa: CASSLVQGNYGYTF
d_call: NA; cdr3_length: 18; clone_size: NA; j_call: TRBJ1-4; v_call: TRBV19; cdr3_nt: TGTGCCAGTACCGATGCCCCTACTATCCGCGCAACTAATGAAAAACTGTTTTTT; cdr3_aa: CASTDAPTIRATNEKLFF
d_call: TRBD2; cdr3_length: 16; clone_size: NA; j_call: TRBJ2-1; v_call: TRBV18; cdr3_nt: TGTGCCAGCTCCTCCGAGGTCACTAGCGGGTTGCTTGAGCAGTTCTTC; cdr3_aa: CASSSEVTSGLLEQFF
d_call: TRBD2; cdr3_length: 15; clone_size: NA; j_call: TRBJ2-1; v_call: TRBV19; cdr3_nt: TGTGCCAGTAAGGGGACTAGCGGGATTTACAATGAGCAGTTCTTC; cdr3_aa: CASKGTSGIYNEQFF
d_call: NA; cdr3_length: 16; clone_size: NA; j_call: TRBJ2-1; v_call: TRBV21-1; cdr3_nt: TGTGCCAGCAGCACGTTTCTGGCGGAATCCTACAATGAGCAGTTCTTC; cdr3_aa: CASSTFLAESYNEQFF
d_call: NA; cdr3_length: 13; clone_size: NA; j_call: TRBJ2-2; v_call: TRBV27; cdr3_nt: TGTGCCAGCAGCTTTCAGGGCGGCGGGGAGCTGTTTTTT; cdr3_aa: CASSFQGGGELFF
d_call: TRBD1; cdr3_length: 14; clone_size: NA; j_call: TRBJ1-1; v_call: TRBV27; cdr3_nt: TGTGCCAGCAGTTCCCCCGGGACAGCCACTGAAGCTTTCTTT; cdr3_aa: CASSSPGTATEAFF
d_call: NA; cdr3_length: 12; clone_size: NA; j_call: TRBJ2-3; v_call: TRBV18; cdr3_nt: TGTGCCAGCTCGGGCAGCACAGATACGCAGTATTTT; cdr3_aa: CASSGSTDTQYF
d_call: TRBD2; cdr3_length: 18; clone_size: NA; j_call: TRBJ2-1; v_call: TRBV7-8; cdr3_nt: TGTGCCAGCAGCTTAGACCCCCGAGGGGCGGGAGAAGGTAATGAGCAGTTCTTC; cdr3_aa: CASSLDPRGAGEGNEQFF
d_call: NA; cdr3_length: 14; clone_size: NA; j_call: TRBJ2-7; v_call: TRBV27; cdr3_nt: TGTGCCAGCAGTTGGGGCGGGACCTCCTACGAGCAGTACTTC; cdr3_aa: CASSWGGTSYEQYF
d_call: NA; cdr3_length: 12; clone_size: NA; j_call: TRBJ1-2; v_call: TRBV5-1; cdr3_nt: TGCGCCAGCAGCTTCGGTTCCTATGGCTACACCTTC; cdr3_aa: CASSFGSYGYTF
d_call: TRBD2; cdr3_length: 16; clone_size: NA; j_call: TRBJ2-7; v_call: TRBV27; cdr3_nt: TGTGCCAGCAAACAGGGGTCTAGCGGGGGCGCCTACGAGCAGTACTTC; cdr3_aa: CASKQGSSGGAYEQYF
d_call: NA; cdr3_length: 14; clone_size: NA; j_call: TRBJ1-1; v_call: TRBV7-9; cdr3_nt: TGTGCCAGCAGAGACTCGGACAGACTATTGGAAGCTTTCTTT; cdr3_aa: CASRDSDRLLEAFF
d_call: TRBD1; cdr3_length: 18; clone_size: NA; j_call: TRBJ1-5; v_call: TRBV15; cdr3_nt: TGTGCCACCAGCGGATTTAGGGGACAGGGGTTATTGGATCAGCCCCAGCATTTT; cdr3_aa: CATSGFRGQGLLDQPQHF
d_call: TRBD1; cdr3_length: 16; clone_size: few; j_call: TRBJ1-5; v_call: TRBV4-1; cdr3_nt: TGCGCCAGCAGCCTAATAGGGACAGGGATCAATCAGCCCCAGCATTTT; cdr3_aa: CASSLIGTGINQPQHF
d_call: NA; cdr3_length: 14; clone_size: NA; j_call: TRBJ1-3; v_call: TRBV5-1; cdr3_nt: TGCGCCAGCAGCTGGGGGGAACCTGGAAACACCATATATTTT; cdr3_aa: CASSWGEPGNTIYF
d_call: NA; cdr3_length: 12; clone_size: NA; j_call: TRBJ2-1; v_call: TRBV5-4; cdr3_nt: TGTGCCAGCAGCGGGGGGTACAATGAGCAGTTCTTC; cdr3_aa: CASSGGYNEQFF
d_call: NA; cdr3_length: 16; clone_size: NA; j_call: TRBJ2-1; v_call: TRBV2; cdr3_nt: TGTGCCACCCCTGGGGGTTCGGGGTCCGGGGGTGGGGAGCAGTTCTTC; cdr3_aa: CATPGGSGSGGGEQFF
d_call: NA; cdr3_length: 17; clone_size: NA; j_call: TRBJ2-3; v_call: TRBV5-1; cdr3_nt: TGCGCCAGCAGCTTGGCCTGGGCAGGGAGGTCCACAGATACGCAGTATTTT; cdr3_aa: CASSLAWAGRSTDTQYF
d_call: TRBD2; cdr3_length: 11; clone_size: NA; j_call: TRBJ2-1; v_call: TRBV20-1; cdr3_nt: TGCAGTGCTTCGGGACTAGCGGGTCAGTTCTTC; cdr3_aa: CSASGLAGQFF
d_call: NA; cdr3_length: 15; clone_size: NA; j_call: TRBJ2-1; v_call: TRBV19; cdr3_nt: TGTGCCAGTAGTATAGATCGGGTAGCGTCCTATGAGCAGTTCTTC; cdr3_aa: CASSIDRVASYEQFF
d_call: TRBD1; cdr3_length: 15; clone_size: NA; j_call: TRBJ2-7; v_call: TRBV7-9; cdr3_nt: TGTGCCAGCAGCTCCGGACAGGTCTCTCGGGACGAGCAGTACTTC; cdr3_aa: CASSSGQVSRDEQYF
d_call: TRBD2; cdr3_length: 15; clone_size: NA; j_call: TRBJ2-1; v_call: TRBV7-9; cdr3_nt: TGTGCCAGCAGCAGGCGGGAGATATCCTACAATGAGCAGTTCTTC; cdr3_aa: CASSRREISYNEQFF
d_call: TRBD2; cdr3_length: 15; clone_size: once; j_call: TRBJ2-1; v_call: TRBV6-4; cdr3_nt: TGTGCCAGCACTCGACTAGCTGGATCCTACAATGAGCAGTTCTTC; cdr3_aa: CASTRLAGSYNEQFF
d_call: NA; cdr3_length: 15; clone_size: once; j_call: TRBJ1-5; v_call: TRBV19; cdr3_nt: TGTGCCAGTAGTATAGGACAATATAGCAATCAGCCCCAGCATTTT; cdr3_aa: CASSIGQYSNQPQHF
d_call: NA; cdr3_length: 14; clone_size: NA; j_call: TRBJ1-5; v_call: TRBV29-1; cdr3_nt: TGCAGCGTTGAAGATTCGGGAGGGCAACAGCCCCAGCATTTT; cdr3_aa: CSVEDSGGQQPQHF
d_call: NA; cdr3_length: 15; clone_size: NA; j_call: TRBJ2-1; v_call: TRBV5-4; cdr3_nt: TGTGCCAGCAGCTTGGAGCGAAGCTCCTACAATGAGCAGTTCTTC; cdr3_aa: CASSLERSSYNEQFF
d_call: NA; cdr3_length: 14; clone_size: NA; j_call: TRBJ2-3; v_call: TRBV14; cdr3_nt: TGTGCCAGCAGCGAGGCCGGGGGAGAAGATACGCAGTATTTT; cdr3_aa: CASSEAGGEDTQYF
d_call: NA; cdr3_length: 17; clone_size: NA; j_call: TRBJ1-5; v_call: TRBV21-1; cdr3_nt: TGTGCCAGCAGCAATAAGTCAGGGTCGCTTAGCAATCAGCCCCAGCATTTT; cdr3_aa: CASSNKSGSLSNQPQHF
d_call: TRBD1; cdr3_length: 16; clone_size: NA; j_call: TRBJ2-6; v_call: TRBV18; cdr3_nt: TGTGCCAGCTCACCAAGACAGGGCTCTGGGGCCAACGTCCTGACTTTC; cdr3_aa: CASSPRQGSGANVLTF
d_call: TRBD2; cdr3_length: 13; clone_size: NA; j_call: TRBJ2-1; v_call: TRBV30; cdr3_nt: TGTGCCTGGAGACTAGCGGGTGGCAATGAGCAGTTCTTC; cdr3_aa: CAWRLAGGNEQFF
d_call: TRBD2; cdr3_length: 14; clone_size: NA; j_call: TRBJ2-3; v_call: TRBV28; cdr3_nt: TGTGCCAGCAGCCTAGCGGGAGGGGGTGATACGCAGTATTTT; cdr3_aa: CASSLAGGGDTQYF
d_call: NA; cdr3_length: 15; clone_size: few; j_call: TRBJ2-3; v_call: TRBV5-1; cdr3_nt: TGCGCCAGCAGCTTCCACAGCCCTAGCACAGATACGCAGTATTTT; cdr3_aa: CASSFHSPSTDTQYF
d_call: TRBD2; cdr3_length: 14; clone_size: NA; j_call: TRBJ2-1; v_call: TRBV27; cdr3_nt: TGTGCCAGCAGTTTAACTAGCGGGAGGGCTCGACAGTTCTTC; cdr3_aa: CASSLTSGRARQFF